This is a list of T cell receptor beta chains from one sample in a study of CD8+ T cells in alopecia areata. Measured with immunoSEQ multiplex PCR; TCRdb has only the in-frame clones, and not every one. The sample shows around 120,000 clones, around 56% of them seen only once. Sequenced material: CD4+ T cells sorted from blood, taken at week 4, from a patient treated with tofacitinib. These receptors were collected from a human donor with alopecia areata. CDR3s include the opening cysteine and the closing phenylalanine or tryptophan. A D gene is named only where the DNA matches it firmly. Size is stated for part of the rows, as once, few or many counts, or as a class when the clone is expanded.

J gene: TRBJ1-1
V gene: TRBV30
clone size: NA
D gene: NA
CDR3 protein: CAWGVQGNTEAFF
CDR3 DNA: TGTGCCTGGGGGGTACAGGGGAACACTGAAGCTTTCTTT

J gene: TRBJ2-1
V gene: TRBV7-9
clone size: NA
D gene: NA
CDR3 protein: CASEVLEQFF
CDR3 DNA: TGTGCCAGCGAGGTCTTGGAGCAGTTCTTC

J gene: TRBJ2-1
V gene: TRBV4-1
clone size: NA
D gene: NA
CDR3 protein: CASSQAMGEQFF
CDR3 DNA: TGCGCCAGCAGCCAAGCCATGGGTGAGCAGTTCTTC

J gene: TRBJ2-5
V gene: TRBV5-1
clone size: NA
D gene: TRBD1
CDR3 protein: CASSLDRGETQYF
CDR3 DNA: TGCGCCAGCAGCTTGGACAGGGGAGAGACCCAGTACTTC

J gene: TRBJ2-7
V gene: TRBV29-1
clone size: NA
D gene: NA
CDR3 protein: CSVGEGFGEQYF
CDR3 DNA: TGCAGCGTTGGGGAAGGCTTTGGCGAGCAGTACTTC

J gene: TRBJ1-1
V gene: TRBV30
clone size: NA
D gene: NA
CDR3 protein: CAWSPTHTEAFF
CDR3 DNA: TGTGCCTGGAGTCCAACCCACACTGAAGCTTTCTTT

J gene: TRBJ1-2
V gene: TRBV29-1
clone size: NA
D gene: NA
CDR3 protein: CSVVSETNYGYTF
CDR3 DNA: TGCAGCGTTGTATCGGAGACTAACTATGGCTACACCTTC

J gene: TRBJ2-7
V gene: TRBV11-2
clone size: NA
D gene: NA
CDR3 protein: CASSYPRVYEQYF
CDR3 DNA: TGTGCCAGCAGCTACCCCAGGGTATACGAGCAGTACTTC

J gene: TRBJ1-1
V gene: TRBV7-8
clone size: NA
D gene: NA
CDR3 protein: CASSSRAGGNTEAFF
CDR3 DNA: TGTGCCAGCAGCTCCCGAGCCGGGGGAAACACTGAAGCTTTCTTT

J gene: TRBJ1-1
V gene: TRBV18
clone size: few
D gene: NA
CDR3 protein: CASSPSMNTEAFF
CDR3 DNA: TGTGCCAGCTCACCGTCGATGAACACTGAAGCTTTCTTT

J gene: TRBJ2-3
V gene: TRBV5-1
clone size: NA
D gene: TRBD2
CDR3 protein: CASSDGTSGTTDTQYF
CDR3 DNA: TGCGCCAGCAGCGATGGGACTAGCGGAACTACAGATACGCAGTATTTT

J gene: TRBJ2-2
V gene: TRBV5-1
clone size: NA
D gene: NA
CDR3 protein: CASSLEGRENTGELFF
CDR3 DNA: TGCGCCAGCAGCTTGGAAGGCAGGGAGAACACCGGGGAGCTGTTTTTT

J gene: TRBJ1-5
V gene: TRBV9
clone size: NA
D gene: NA
CDR3 protein: CASSQGSEPQHF
CDR3 DNA: TGTGCCAGCAGCCAGGGCTCTGAGCCCCAGCATTTT

J gene: TRBJ1-5
V gene: TRBV6-1
clone size: NA
D gene: NA
CDR3 protein: CASSERWEQPQHF
CDR3 DNA: TGTGCCAGCAGTGAAAGGTGGGAACAGCCCCAGCATTTT

J gene: TRBJ1-1
V gene: TRBV4-2
clone size: few
D gene: NA
CDR3 protein: CASSQVGQMNTEAFF
CDR3 DNA: TGTGCCAGCAGCCAAGTCGGACAGATGAACACTGAAGCTTTCTTT

J gene: TRBJ2-1
V gene: TRBV11-2
clone size: NA
D gene: NA
CDR3 protein: CASNPTWGLDNEQFF
CDR3 DNA: TGTGCCAGCAACCCCACGTGGGGGCTAGACAATGAGCAGTTCTTC

J gene: TRBJ2-5
V gene: TRBV30
clone size: once
D gene: TRBD2
CDR3 protein: CAWSWGRARETQYF
CDR3 DNA: TGTGCCTGGAGTTGGGGGAGGGCCCGGGAGACCCAGTACTTC

J gene: TRBJ1-1
V gene: TRBV29-1
clone size: NA
D gene: NA
CDR3 protein: CSVEGVLNTEAFF
CDR3 DNA: TGCAGCGTTGAGGGCGTGCTTAACACTGAAGCTTTCTTT

J gene: TRBJ2-7
V gene: TRBV11-2
clone size: NA
D gene: NA
CDR3 protein: CASSLFGYEQYF
CDR3 DNA: TGTGCCAGCAGCTTATTCGGCTACGAGCAGTACTTC

J gene: TRBJ2-7
V gene: TRBV30
clone size: NA
D gene: NA
CDR3 protein: CAWSVGPYGSLSYEQYF
CDR3 DNA: TGTGCCTGGAGTGTAGGACCTTACGGATCCCTCTCCTACGAGCAGTACTTC

J gene: TRBJ2-1
V gene: TRBV30
clone size: NA
D gene: NA
CDR3 protein: CAWRRSGSYNEQFF
CDR3 DNA: TGTGCCTGGAGGCGATCGGGGTCCTACAATGAGCAGTTCTTC

J gene: TRBJ2-2
V gene: TRBV5-4
clone size: NA
D gene: NA
CDR3 protein: CASSLAGGNGELFF
CDR3 DNA: TGTGCCAGCAGCTTGGCGGGGGGCAATGGGGAGCTGTTTTTT

J gene: TRBJ2-7
V gene: TRBV5-1
clone size: NA
D gene: TRBD2
CDR3 protein: CASSTGLAGGYEQYF
CDR3 DNA: TGCGCCAGCAGCACGGGACTAGCGGGAGGGTACGAGCAGTACTTC

J gene: TRBJ2-2
V gene: TRBV7-3
clone size: few
D gene: TRBD1
CDR3 protein: CASSLTGGGGELFF
CDR3 DNA: TGTGCCAGCAGCTTAACAGGGGGCGGCGGGGAGCTGTTTTTT

J gene: TRBJ2-7
V gene: TRBV14
clone size: NA
D gene: NA
CDR3 protein: CASSKEMTVSNYEQYF
CDR3 DNA: TGTGCCAGCAGCAAAGAGATGACAGTCTCTAACTACGAGCAGTACTTC

J gene: TRBJ2-7
V gene: TRBV10-1
clone size: few
D gene: NA
CDR3 protein: CASSDSPYEQYF
CDR3 DNA: TGCGCCAGCAGTGACTCACCGTACGAGCAGTACTTC

J gene: TRBJ1-1
V gene: TRBV9
clone size: NA
D gene: NA
CDR3 protein: CASSPQLPGANTEAFF
CDR3 DNA: TGTGCCAGCAGCCCCCAATTACCAGGGGCGAACACTGAAGCTTTCTTT

J gene: TRBJ2-3
V gene: TRBV29-1
clone size: NA
D gene: NA
CDR3 protein: CSVAARFTDTQYF
CDR3 DNA: TGCAGCGTTGCGGCCAGATTCACAGATACGCAGTATTTT

J gene: TRBJ2-1
V gene: TRBV2
clone size: NA
D gene: NA
CDR3 protein: CASSVSGTLGQFF
CDR3 DNA: TGTGCCAGCAGCGTCTCCGGGACCCTCGGTCAGTTCTTC

J gene: TRBJ1-1
V gene: TRBV29-1
clone size: NA
D gene: NA
CDR3 protein: CSVGEGTNTEAFF
CDR3 DNA: TGCAGCGTTGGGGAAGGGACGAACACTGAAGCTTTCTTT

J gene: TRBJ2-2
V gene: TRBV14
clone size: NA
D gene: TRBD1
CDR3 protein: CASSRDSLNTGELFF
CDR3 DNA: TGTGCCAGCAGCCGGGACAGTTTGAACACCGGGGAGCTGTTTTTT

J gene: TRBJ2-1
V gene: TRBV5-1
clone size: NA
D gene: NA
CDR3 protein: CASSLGQGGNNEQFF
CDR3 DNA: TGCGCCAGCAGCTTGGGACAGGGAGGGAACAATGAGCAGTTCTTC

J gene: TRBJ2-1
V gene: TRBV7-2
clone size: NA
D gene: NA
CDR3 protein: CASSLGGGVSYNEQFF
CDR3 DNA: TGTGCCAGCAGCTTAGGAGGTGGGGTGTCCTACAATGAGCAGTTCTTC

J gene: TRBJ2-7
V gene: TRBV29-1
clone size: few
D gene: NA
CDR3 protein: CSVERQGTPSYEQYF
CDR3 DNA: TGCAGCGTTGAGAGGCAGGGTACCCCCTCCTACGAGCAGTACTTC

J gene: TRBJ1-5
V gene: TRBV5-4
clone size: few
D gene: NA
CDR3 protein: CASSFGAGGHNQPQHF
CDR3 DNA: TGTGCCAGCAGCTTTGGGGCCGGAGGACACAATCAGCCCCAGCATTTT

J gene: TRBJ2-1
V gene: TRBV12-5
clone size: NA
D gene: TRBD1
CDR3 protein: CASGLGTGSYNEQFF
CDR3 DNA: TGTGCTAGTGGTTTGGGGACAGGGTCCTACAATGAGCAGTTCTTC

J gene: TRBJ1-2
V gene: TRBV30
clone size: few
D gene: NA
CDR3 protein: CACPGVVYGYTF
CDR3 DNA: TGTGCCTGCCCCGGGGTAGTTTATGGCTACACCTTC

J gene: TRBJ1-5
V gene: TRBV6-6
clone size: few
D gene: TRBD1
CDR3 protein: CASNLQGVNQPQHF
CDR3 DNA: TGTGCCAGCAACCTCCAGGGGGTCAATCAGCCCCAGCATTTT

J gene: TRBJ1-1
V gene: TRBV30
clone size: once
D gene: TRBD1
CDR3 protein: CAWSGGTGRPEAFF
CDR3 DNA: TGTGCCTGGAGTGGGGGGACAGGGAGGCCTGAAGCTTTCTTT

J gene: TRBJ1-1
V gene: TRBV2
clone size: NA
D gene: NA
CDR3 protein: CASRIEAFF
CDR3 DNA: TGTGCCAGCAGGATTGAAGCTTTCTTT

J gene: TRBJ2-3
V gene: TRBV29-1
clone size: NA
D gene: NA
CDR3 protein: CSVGRSTDTQYF
CDR3 DNA: TGCAGCGTGGGGAGGAGCACAGATACGCAGTATTTT

J gene: TRBJ1-2
V gene: TRBV30
clone size: NA
D gene: NA
CDR3 protein: CAWSATGGAGGYTF
CDR3 DNA: TGTGCCTGGAGTGCCACCGGAGGGGCCGGTGGCTACACCTTC

J gene: TRBJ1-5
V gene: TRBV30
clone size: NA
D gene: TRBD1
CDR3 protein: CAWSGQGGNQPQHF
CDR3 DNA: TGTGCCTGGAGTGGACAGGGAGGCAATCAGCCCCAGCATTTT

J gene: TRBJ1-2
V gene: TRBV30
clone size: NA
D gene: NA
CDR3 protein: CAWSVSGKSYGYTF
CDR3 DNA: TGTGCCTGGAGTGTAAGTGGGAAGTCCTATGGCTACACCTTC

J gene: TRBJ2-3
V gene: TRBV27
clone size: few
D gene: TRBD1
CDR3 protein: CASSSTGEWTQYF
CDR3 DNA: TGTGCCAGCAGTTCTACAGGGGAGTGGACGCAGTATTTT

J gene: TRBJ1-5
V gene: TRBV19
clone size: NA
D gene: NA
CDR3 protein: CASSIEGQNQPQHF
CDR3 DNA: TGTGCCAGTAGTATAGAAGGGCAGAATCAGCCCCAGCATTTT

J gene: TRBJ2-1
V gene: TRBV7-2
clone size: NA
D gene: TRBD2
CDR3 protein: CASSPRSGTSYNEQFF
CDR3 DNA: TGTGCCAGCAGCCCCCGCAGCGGGACCTCCTACAATGAGCAGTTCTTC

J gene: TRBJ2-5
V gene: TRBV25-1
clone size: NA
D gene: TRBD1
CDR3 protein: CASSEAGTAQETQYF
CDR3 DNA: TGTGCCAGCAGTGAAGCTGGGACAGCCCAAGAGACCCAGTACTTC

J gene: TRBJ1-4
V gene: TRBV29-1
clone size: NA
D gene: NA
CDR3 protein: CSVQGQDEKLFF
CDR3 DNA: TGCAGCGTTCAAGGACAAGATGAAAAACTGTTTTTT

J gene: TRBJ1-2
V gene: TRBV19
clone size: few
D gene: TRBD1
CDR3 protein: CASSTPTGYGYTF
CDR3 DNA: TGTGCCAGTAGTACCCCGACAGGGTATGGCTACACCTTC

J gene: TRBJ2-7
V gene: TRBV29-1
clone size: NA
D gene: TRBD1
CDR3 protein: CSVVGQGASYEQYF
CDR3 DNA: TGCAGCGTTGTAGGACAGGGGGCGTCTTACGAGCAGTACTTC